Included here is one T cell receptor (beta chain) sequence, with context. There are a few counts of this clonotype. Its antigen specificity is not known. Base-call qualities are not available, and no considerably larger clone is one nucleotide away. The sample belongs to a study of T-cell memory formation after mild COVID-19 (dated by TCRdb to about 2021). Regarding the research as a whole: TCR sequence clusters from the two donors were found to be largely donor specific. Two young, previously healthy adult volunteers made up the cohort, one male and one female. In a couple of donors, T-cell clones that expanded and contracted after mild COVID-19 were followed by sequencing TCRalpha and TCRbeta repertoires longitudinally.

Ficoll-Paque density gradient centrifugation was the method used to isolate PBMCs. The sequencer was an Illumina NovaSeq 6000. TCRalpha and TCRbeta cDNA libraries were built by 5'RACE with constant-segment primers, adding sample barcodes and unique molecular identifiers. RNA was extracted from every sample with Trizol reagent. Amplification of the libraries took two PCR steps, and the second step added a second sample barcode plus Illumina TruSeq adapters. Libraries were sequenced on an Illumina NovaSeq with 2 x 150 bp paired-end reads. In the authors' own workflow: Demultiplexing of reads and collapsing into UMI-guided consensus sequences were performed with migec v1.2.7. With mixcr v2.1.11, UMI consensuses were aligned to TRA and TRB V and J templates and assembled into clonotypes. Clonotypes were classified as expanded or contracted when called significant by both edgeR and NoisET, with noise models trained on biological replicates. For edgeR calls, the cutoffs were a false discovery rate-adjusted p below 0.01 and a log2 fold-change threshold of 1. PCA with hierarchical clustering of max-normalized trajectories of the 1000 most abundant clonotypes was used as exploratory dynamics analysis. Separately sequenced CD4+ and CD8+ repertoires were used to assign a CD4 or CD8 phenotype to each responding clone. TCRdb trimmed the raw reads at Q25, called clones with MiXCR and kept productive beta chains. Every distinct CDR3 protein forms one entry, paired with its most common genes and DNA. TCRdb's processing, not the authors' own work, is the source of the V and J calls. The sample has approximately 500,000 distinct CDR3 sequences on record, 20% to 30% of them singletons. The ten biggest clones cover around 13% of the sample.

Overall study results and their limits: The second-wave clones that peaked on day 37 were not confirmed to be SARS-CoV-2 specific. The detection of some responding clones in pre-infection memory suggests that pre-existing cross-reactive memory T cells joined the SARS-CoV-2 response. From day 15 to 85, contracting clones showed balanced CD4/CD8 phenotypes, whereas a second wave of clones that expanded from day 15 to 37 leaned towards CD4+. Contracting CD4+ clones turned up mainly in the CM and EM memory subsets, whereas EMRA was where CD8+ clones were enriched. Only a couple of mild cases were covered in the study, and larger cohorts including severe cases with pre-infection samples were considered necessary.

The germline V gene encodes CDR1 SGHTA and CDR2 FQGNSA. A distance of 10 bases separates the germline ends of V and J, which lose 2 bases and 2 bases respectively. Spanning cysteine to phenylalanine, the CDR3 consists of 15 amino acids. The only DNA kept is the CDR3, 45 bases in frame from the first base. The V and J segments used are TRBV7-2 and TRBJ1-5; the D gene is perhaps TRBD1, from 5 matching bases. The clonotype comes from an adult woman who had mild COVID-19 (a few samples of this study predate the infection). The sample titles of this study are shuffled in the database, so cell type and time point are left out; the donor was told from shared clones. The sample was PBMCs or a T cell subset sorted from them (not recorded which). In nucleotide form, the sequence is TGTGCCAGCAGCTTAAGTCGGGGGGGCAATCAGCCCCAGCATTTT. Translated, this is CASSLSRGGNQPQHF. Beyond the CDR3, the reference TRBV7-2 and TRBJ1-5 genes provide the residues; the full variable domain reads: GAGVSQSPSNKVTEKGKDVELRCDPISGHTALYWYRQSLGQGLEFLIYFQGNSAPDKSGLPSDRFSAERTGGSVSTLTIQRTQQEDSAVYLCASSLSRGGNQPQHFGDGTRLSIL.